This T cell receptor (beta chain) appears in the sequencing data of a study of cytomegalovirus exposure and HLA in healthy donors. The study, taken as a whole, reports: Some V segments, TRBV6-2 and TRBV6-3 among them, were indistinguishable and were therefore excluded. High sensitivity and specificity were reportedly achieved when the classifier diagnosed cytomegalovirus status. Upon later analysis, TCR association rates were observed to vary by HLA locus, being highest for DRB1 and lowest for HLA-C.

Primers for the PCR totalled 60 Vbeta and 13 Jbeta. TCRdb's copy holds only in-frame clones and misses some; the assay was immunoSEQ multiplex PCR. The table records roughly 150,000 clones, 70% to 90% of them present only once. This cohort consisted of healthy bone marrow donors. In the case of this clone: Its antigen is currently unknown.

CDR1 and CDR2 from the germline V gene are MNHEY and SVGAGI. V was trimmed by 4 bases and J by 0 bases, leaving 13 bases between them. The CDR3 length is 15 residues. The TCR originated in a woman aged 18 to 35 in good health and CMV-seronegative. The genes are TRBV6-5 and TRBJ2-7, with D possibly being TRBD2 (5 bases). The sequenced sample consisted of PBMCs. The CDR3 is CASSSLGVVSYEQYF. DNA for the CDR3: TGTGCCAGCAGTTCCCTCGGGGTGGTCTCCTACGAGCAGTACTTC.